This T cell receptor (beta chain) was recovered during a study of blood T cells in healthy people across ages. The study, taken as a whole, reports: Researchers deemed the diversity estimates from one million T cells underestimates.

On this clonotype: No antigen is known for it.

Germline lookup yields CDR1 MNHEY and CDR2 SVGEGT. CDR3 length: 15 residues. V lost 5 bases, J lost 0 bases, and 12 bases lay in between. For the second PCR, which ran for roughly 6 to 11 cycles, a sample-barcoded 5' primer and a J-beta primer mix were used. No fewer than 2.5 million CDR3-containing paired-end reads came from each sample. MiXCR, run by TCRdb on the 5' RACE reads, gives a single entry per CDR3 protein. The data contain about a million distinct CDR3 sequences, roughly 47% of them singletons. Donor samples were obtained from healthy Caucasian individuals from Russia, aged roughly 6 to 95. Isolated PBMCs totaled at least 7 million in each sample.

The rearrangement joins TRBV6-2 or TRBV6-3 to TRBJ2-3, with D tentatively TRBD1 (5 bases). The TCR was taken from a woman aged 60-75 years in good health. Sequenced: blood. The CDR3 sequence is CASSRTSTSTDTQYF. DNA for the CDR3: TGTGCCAGCAGTCGGACATCCACTAGCACAGATACGCAGTATTTT.